This entry lists 8 T cell receptor beta chains sequenced from one sample in a study of cytomegalovirus exposure and HLA in healthy donors. Primers for the PCR totalled 60 Vbeta and 13 Jbeta. Profiling relied on immunoSEQ multiplex PCR, and the TCRdb table lists in-frame clones only, not all of them. The sample comprises 130,000 to 150,000 clones, around 66% of which are singletons, and around 3% rests with the top ten. Material: PBMCs. These receptor sequences come from a woman aged 25 to 45 in good health and CMV-seropositive.

The rearrangement uses TRBV30 and TRBJ1-1; TRBD1 might be the D (6 bases). From germline, CDR1 is GTSNPN and CDR2 SVGIG (reference sequence). CDR3 length equals 12 residues. Trimming left V 5 bases short and J 7 bases short, with 14 bases between. Written as DNA, the CDR3 is TGTGCCTGGGGACAGCGGAGATTTGAAGCTTTCTTT. It translates to CAWGQRRFEAFF.

V is TRBV30 and J is TRBJ2-1; 8 bases fit TRBD2. Germline CDR1 GTSNPN, CDR2 SVGIG (reference sequence). The CDR3 is made up of 14 amino acids. J gave up 8 bases and V 1 base, and 7 bases lay outside the gene matches. Written as DNA, the CDR3 is TGTGCCTGGAGTGCGGCTAGCGGGTTGCATGAGCAGTTCTTC. This codes for CAWSAASGLHEQFF.

The V and J genes are TRBV18 and TRBJ2-5; D gene unclear. V was cut by 4 bases and J by 1 base, with 7 bases left in between. Germline CDR1 KGHSH, CDR2 LQKENI. CDR3 length: 13 amino acids. CDR3 loop: CASSLWAQETQYF. As DNA, the CDR3 is TGTGCCAGCTCACTCTGGGCCCAAGAGACCCAGTACTTC.

The chain combines TRBV11-3 with TRBJ1-1, with TRBD1 identical over 7 bases. There are 15 residues in the CDR3. The germline V gene has CDR1 SGHNT and CDR2 YENEEA. Trimming cost V 4 bases and J 0 bases; bases outside gene matches: 5. In DNA form, the CDR3 reads TGTGCCAGCAGCTCGACCGGGACAGTGAACACTGAAGCTTTCTTT. Protein product: CASSSTGTVNTEAFF. Supplemented by reference TRBV11-3 and TRBJ1-1, the full variable domain reads EAGVVQSPRYKIIEKKQPVAFWCNPISGHNTLYWYLQNLGQGPELLIRYENEEAVDDSQLPKDRFSAERLKGVDSTLKIQPAELGDSAVYLCASSSTGTVNTEAFFGQGTRLTVV.

The rearrangement uses TRBV5-4 and TRBJ1-3; D is possibly TRBD1 (6 bases). Per germline, CDR1 SGHNT and CDR2 YYREEE (reference sequence). The CDR3 runs 15 residues. Trimming removed 3 bases at V and 0 bases at J, with 10 bases between. CDR3 sequence: CASSYGQNSGNTIYF. The CDR3 DNA is TGTGCCAGCAGCTACGGACAGAACTCTGGAAACACCATATATTTT.

V and J are TRBV4-1 and TRBJ2-1, with 10 bases that match TRBD1. Germline CDR1 is MGHRA and CDR2 is YSYEKL. The CDR3 contains 14 residues. V trimming: 1 base; J trimming: 9 bases; junction bases outside the gene matches: 3. DNA for the CDR3: TGCGCCAGCAGCCAAGTCGGGACAGGGGTTGAGCAGTTCTTC. This translates into CASSQVGTGVEQFF.

Here the CDR3 reads CALITGGRVPSNQPQHF. The CDR3 nucleotides are TGTGCTCTAATCACGGGGGGCAGGGTCCCTAGCAATCAGCCCCAGCATTTT. The chain recombines TRBV14 with TRBJ1-5, with D possibly TRBD1 on 6 matching bases. Germline CDR1 and CDR2: SGHDN and FVKESK. The CDR3 spans 17 residues.

The V and J genes are TRBV14 and TRBJ2-5; 7 nucleotides align to TRBD1. Germline V gene sequence: CDR1 SGHDN, CDR2 FVKESK. The CDR3 sequence is 15 residues long. Losses at the gene ends were 2 bases for V and 4 bases for J; bases not matched to a gene: 7. The DNA of the CDR3 is TGTGCCAGCAGCCAATCGAGGGGGCTGGGAGAGACCCAGTACTTC. Translation: CASSQSRGLGETQYF.